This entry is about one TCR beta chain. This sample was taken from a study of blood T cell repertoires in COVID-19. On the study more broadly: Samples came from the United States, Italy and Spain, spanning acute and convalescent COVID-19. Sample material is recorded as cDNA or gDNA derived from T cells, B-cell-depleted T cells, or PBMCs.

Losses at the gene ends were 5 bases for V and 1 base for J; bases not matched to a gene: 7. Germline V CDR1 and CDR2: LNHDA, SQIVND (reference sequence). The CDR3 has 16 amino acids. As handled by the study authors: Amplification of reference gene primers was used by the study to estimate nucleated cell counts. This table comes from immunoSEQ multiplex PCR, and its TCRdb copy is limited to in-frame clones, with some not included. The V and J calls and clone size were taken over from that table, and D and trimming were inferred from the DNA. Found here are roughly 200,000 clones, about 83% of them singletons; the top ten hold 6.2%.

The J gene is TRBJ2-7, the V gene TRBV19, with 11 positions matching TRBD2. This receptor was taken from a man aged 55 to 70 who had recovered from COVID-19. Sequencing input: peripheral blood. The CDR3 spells CASSEVGTSGSYEQYF. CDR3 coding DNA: TGTGCCAGTAGTGAAGTCGGGACTAGCGGTTCCTACGAGCAGTACTTC.